The rows below give T cell receptor beta chains drawn from one sample of a study of cytomegalovirus exposure and HLA in healthy donors. Method: immunoSEQ multiplex PCR; TCRdb's copy keeps in-frame clones and lacks some. The data hold fewer than 200,000 clones, with approximately 71% observed a single time. Material for sequencing was PBMCs. The receptor set was obtained from a girl under 18 in good health and CMV-seronegative. The CDR3 runs from the conserved cysteine through the conserved F or W. Fields, in order: J gene, V gene, D gene, CDR3 DNA, CDR3 protein. A D gene is named only where the DNA matches it firmly.

TRBJ1-4 | TRBV5-1 | TRBD1 | TGCGCCAGCAGCTTGGGGAGCAGGGGGAAGAATGAAAAACTGTTTTTT | CASSLGSRGKNEKLFF
TRBJ2-3 | TRBV13 | TRBD1 | TGTGCCAGCAGCACCGACAGGGGAATCACAGATACGCAGTATTTT | CASSTDRGITDTQYF
TRBJ2-3 | TRBV9 | . | TGTGCCAGCAGCGTAGTGGGTAGCGGCCGAGATACGCAGTATTTT | CASSVVGSGRDTQYF
TRBJ1-4 | TRBV15 | . | TGTGCCACCGCTCAAGACAGAACTAATGAAAAACTGTTTTTT | CATAQDRTNEKLFF
TRBJ1-1 | TRBV9 | . | TGTGCCAGCAGCGGGGCCCTGAACACTGAAGCTTTCTTT | CASSGALNTEAFF
TRBJ2-7 | TRBV27 | . | TGTGCCAGCGGAGGCCATCGGTCCTACGAGCAGTACTTC | CASGGHRSYEQYF
TRBJ1-4 | TRBV7-9 | TRBD1 | TGTGCCAGCAGCAGACCGGGACAGGGGTTCGGGGAAAAACTGTTTTTT | CASSRPGQGFGEKLFF
TRBJ1-4 | TRBV25-1 | TRBD1 | TGTGCCAGCCTTTCGACAGGGGGCGATTTGGAAAAACTGTTTTTT | CASLSTGGDLEKLFF
TRBJ1-2 | TRBV25-1 | TRBD1 | TGTGCCAGCACGGGGACAGGGCTAGGGGGCTACACCTTC | CASTGTGLGGYTF
TRBJ2-5 | TRBV5-3 | TRBD2 | TGTGCCAGAAGCTCCCGGGGGGGCGGGGAGACCCAGTACTTC | CARSSRGGGETQYF
TRBJ1-2 | TRBV6-5 | TRBD1 | TGTGCCAGCAGTCGGGACAGGGGTGATAGCTATGGCTACACCTTC | CASSRDRGDSYGYTF
TRBJ2-1 | TRBV10-3 | . | TGTGCCATTTCGGCGGGGAAATACAATGAGCAGTTCTTC | CAISAGKYNEQFF